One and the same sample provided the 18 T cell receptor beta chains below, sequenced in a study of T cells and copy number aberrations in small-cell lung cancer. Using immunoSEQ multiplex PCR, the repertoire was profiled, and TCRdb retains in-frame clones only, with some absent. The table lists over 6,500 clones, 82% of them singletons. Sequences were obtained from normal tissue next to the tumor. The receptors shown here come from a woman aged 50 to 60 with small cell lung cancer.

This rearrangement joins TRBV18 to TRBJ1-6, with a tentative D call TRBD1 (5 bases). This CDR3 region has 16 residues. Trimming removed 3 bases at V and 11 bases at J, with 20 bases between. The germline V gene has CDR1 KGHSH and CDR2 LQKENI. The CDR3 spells CASSPLGPLKTAPLHF. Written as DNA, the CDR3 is TGTGCCAGCTCACCCCTGGGACCGCTTAAAACGGCACCCCTCCACTTT.

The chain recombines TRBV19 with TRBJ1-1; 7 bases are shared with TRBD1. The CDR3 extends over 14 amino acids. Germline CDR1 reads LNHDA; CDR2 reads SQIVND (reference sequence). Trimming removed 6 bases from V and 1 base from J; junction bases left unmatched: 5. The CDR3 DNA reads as TGTGCCAGTAGGGACGACAGGGCGAACACTGAAGCTTTCTTT. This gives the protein CASRDDRANTEAFF.

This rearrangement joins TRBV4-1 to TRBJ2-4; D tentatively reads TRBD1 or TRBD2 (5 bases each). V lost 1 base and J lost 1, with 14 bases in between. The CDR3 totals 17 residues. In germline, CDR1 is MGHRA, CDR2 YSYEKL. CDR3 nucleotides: TGCGCCAGCAGCCAAGTTATAGGTCGGGACGCCAAAAACATTCAGTACTTC. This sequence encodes CASSQVIGRDAKNIQYF.

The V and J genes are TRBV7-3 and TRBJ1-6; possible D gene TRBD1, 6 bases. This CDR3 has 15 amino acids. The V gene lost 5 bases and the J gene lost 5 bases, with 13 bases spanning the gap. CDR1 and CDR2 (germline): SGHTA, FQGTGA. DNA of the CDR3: TGTGCCAGCAGCAAACAGGGCAACGATAATTCACCCCTCCACTTT. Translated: CASSKQGNDNSPLHF.

CDR3 DNA sequence: TGTGCCAGCAGTGAACAGCCTAGCGGGCACAATGAGCAGTTCTTC. Protein: CASSEQPSGHNEQFF. This chain links TRBV6-1 with TRBJ2-1; 8 nucleotides line up with TRBD2. The CDR3 contains 15 residues. Germline loops: CDR1 MNHNS, CDR2 SASEGT. V shed 2 bases and J 5 bases; nucleotides not matched to a gene: 5.

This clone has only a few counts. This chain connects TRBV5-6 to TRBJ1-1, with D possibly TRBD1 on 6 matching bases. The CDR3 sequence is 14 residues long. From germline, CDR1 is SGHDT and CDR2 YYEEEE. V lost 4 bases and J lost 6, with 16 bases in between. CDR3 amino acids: CASSNTGKGAEAFF. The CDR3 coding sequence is TGTGCCAGCAGCAATACAGGGAAGGGGGCTGAAGCTTTCTTT.

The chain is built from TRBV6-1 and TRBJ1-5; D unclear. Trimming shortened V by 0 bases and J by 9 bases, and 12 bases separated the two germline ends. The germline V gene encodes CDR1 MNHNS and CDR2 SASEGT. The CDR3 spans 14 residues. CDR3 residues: CASSEADLTGPQHF. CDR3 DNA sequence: TGTGCCAGCAGTGAAGCGGACTTAACCGGGCCCCAGCATTTT.

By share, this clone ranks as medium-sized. CDR3 bases: TGTGCCAGCATTGGGGCTATGGACAGGGGGCACTATGGCTACACCTTC. Its translation is CASIGAMDRGHYGYTF. This chain connects TRBV28 to TRBJ1-2, with 11 bases that match TRBD1. Unmatched junction bases numbered 10, after V lost 7 bases and J lost 3 bases. Germline values: CDR1 MDHEN, CDR2 SYDVKM. The length of the CDR3 is 16 residues.

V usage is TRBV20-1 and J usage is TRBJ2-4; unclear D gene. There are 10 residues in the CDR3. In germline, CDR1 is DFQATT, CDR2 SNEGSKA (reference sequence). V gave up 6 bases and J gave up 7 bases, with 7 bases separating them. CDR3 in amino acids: CSAGRNIQYF. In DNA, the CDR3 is TGCAGTGCGGGCCGGAACATTCAGTACTTC.

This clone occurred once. DNA of the CDR3: TGTGCCAGCTCACCGACTAGCAGAGACTACGAGCAGTACTTC. Protein: CASSPTSRDYEQYF. The chain uses TRBV18 and TRBJ2-7; 7 nucleotides align to TRBD2. Germline V gives CDR1 KGHSH, CDR2 LQKENI. The CDR3 runs 14 residues. Losses at the gene ends were 3 bases for V and 3 bases for J; bases not matched to a gene: 5. Full variable domain (rest looked up from reference TRBV18 and TRBJ2-7): NAGVMQNPRHLVRRRGQEARLRCSPMKGHSHVYWYRQLPEEGLKFMVYLQKENIIDESGMPKERFSAEFPKEGPSILRIQQVVRGDSAAYFCASSPTSRDYEQYFGPGTRLTVT.

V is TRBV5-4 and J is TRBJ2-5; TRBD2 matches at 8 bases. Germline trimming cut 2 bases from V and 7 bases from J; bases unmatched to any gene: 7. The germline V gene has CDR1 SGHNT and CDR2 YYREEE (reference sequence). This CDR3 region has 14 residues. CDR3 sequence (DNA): TGTGCCAGCAGCTTAGCGGGAGAAGTGTGGACCCAGTACTTC. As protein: CASSLAGEVWTQYF.

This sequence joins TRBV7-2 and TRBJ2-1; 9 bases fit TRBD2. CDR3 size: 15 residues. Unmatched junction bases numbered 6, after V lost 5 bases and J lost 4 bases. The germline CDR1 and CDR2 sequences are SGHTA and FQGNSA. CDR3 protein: CASSSSGSGYNEQFF. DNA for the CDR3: TGTGCCAGCAGCAGTAGCGGGAGTGGGTACAATGAGCAGTTCTTC.

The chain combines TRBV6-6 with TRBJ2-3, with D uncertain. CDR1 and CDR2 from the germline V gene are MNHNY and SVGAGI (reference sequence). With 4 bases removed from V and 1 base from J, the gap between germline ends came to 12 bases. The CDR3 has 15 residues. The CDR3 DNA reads TGTGCCAGCAGTTGGGTTGGAGAGGGCACAGATACGCAGTATTTT. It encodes CASSWVGEGTDTQYF.

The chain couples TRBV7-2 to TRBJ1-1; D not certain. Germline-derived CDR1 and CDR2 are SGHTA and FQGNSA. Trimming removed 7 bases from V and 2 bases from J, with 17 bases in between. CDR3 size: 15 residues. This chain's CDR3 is CASTPGVRTNTEAFF. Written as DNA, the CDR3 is TGTGCCAGCACCCCCGGAGTCCGGACTAACACTGAAGCTTTCTTT.

Here the CDR3 DNA reads TGTGCCAGCAGTGATGGGGGACAGACATGGGAGACCCAGTACTTC. Protein sequence: CASSDGGQTWETQYF. The gene calls are TRBV6-1 and TRBJ2-5; 7 nucleotides agree with TRBD1. This CDR3 comprises 15 residues. J gave up 5 bases and V 3 bases, and 9 bases lay outside the gene matches. CDR1 and CDR2 from the germline V gene are MNHNS and SASEGT.

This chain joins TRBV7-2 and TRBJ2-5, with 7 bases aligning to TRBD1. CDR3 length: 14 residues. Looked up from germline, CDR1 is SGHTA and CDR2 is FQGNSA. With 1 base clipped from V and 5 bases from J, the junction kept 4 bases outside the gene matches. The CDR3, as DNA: TGTGCCAGCAGCTTAGTAACAGGGGTGGAGACCCAGTACTTC. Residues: CASSLVTGVETQYF.

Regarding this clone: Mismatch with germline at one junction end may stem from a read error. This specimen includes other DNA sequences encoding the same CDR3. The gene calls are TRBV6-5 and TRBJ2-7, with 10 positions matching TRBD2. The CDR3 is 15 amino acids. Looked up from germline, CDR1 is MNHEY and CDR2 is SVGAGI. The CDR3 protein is CASRATSGLTYEQYF. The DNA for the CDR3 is TGTGCCAGCAGGGCGACTAGCGGGTTAACCTATGAGCAGTACTTC.

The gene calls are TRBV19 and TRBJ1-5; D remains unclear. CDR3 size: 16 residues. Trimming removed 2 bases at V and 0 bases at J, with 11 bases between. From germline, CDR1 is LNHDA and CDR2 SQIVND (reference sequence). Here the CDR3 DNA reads TGTGCCAGTAGTATAATGGACGGCCATAGCAATCAGCCCCAGCATTTT. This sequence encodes CASSIMDGHSNQPQHF.